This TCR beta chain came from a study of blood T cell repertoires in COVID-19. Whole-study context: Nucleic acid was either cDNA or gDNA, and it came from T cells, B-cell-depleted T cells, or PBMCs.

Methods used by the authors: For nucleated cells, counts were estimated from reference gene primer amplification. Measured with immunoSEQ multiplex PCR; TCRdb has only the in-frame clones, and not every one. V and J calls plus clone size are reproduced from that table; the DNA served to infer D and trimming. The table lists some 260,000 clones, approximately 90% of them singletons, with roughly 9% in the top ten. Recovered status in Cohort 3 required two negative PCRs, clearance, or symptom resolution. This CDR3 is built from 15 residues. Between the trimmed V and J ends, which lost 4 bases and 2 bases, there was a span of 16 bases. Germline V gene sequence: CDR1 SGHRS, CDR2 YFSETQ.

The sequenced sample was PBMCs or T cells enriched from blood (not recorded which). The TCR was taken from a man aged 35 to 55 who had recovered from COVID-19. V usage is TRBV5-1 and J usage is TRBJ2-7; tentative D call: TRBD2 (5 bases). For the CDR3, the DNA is TGCGCCAGCAGCGTGAGGGCAGAAACTACCTACGAGCAGTACTTC. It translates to CASSVRAETTYEQYF.